This entry lists 20 T cell receptor beta chains sequenced from one sample in a study of CD8+ T cells in alopecia areata. Following extraction, RNA underwent reverse transcription to cDNA, which served as the sequencing template. Sequencing used immunoSEQ multiplex PCR; TCRdb keeps in-frame clones, though not all of them. The table records about 140,000 clones, approximately 80% of them present only once. Regarding treatment: oral pan-JAK inhibitor, 5-10 mg twice daily. This material consisted of CD8+ T cells sorted from blood, taken at week 4, from a patient treated with tofacitinib. These receptors came from a human donor with alopecia areata.

The chain employs TRBV7-6 and TRBJ2-1; D is unresolved. The CDR3 length is 15 residues. Germline V gene lookup returns CDR1 SGHVS and CDR2 FNYEAQ. Deletions cut 2 bases from V and 2 bases from J, with 10 bases between. In nucleotides, the CDR3 is TGTGCCAGCAGCTTACAAGGGTCCCCCTACAATGAGCAGTTCTTC. It specifies CASSLQGSPYNEQFF.

The chain links TRBV7-9 to TRBJ2-7; 8 bases are shared with TRBD1. Trimming at V came to 5 bases and at J to 0 bases, leaving 9 bases not matched to a gene. The length of the CDR3 is 16 residues. Germline CDR1 SEHNR, CDR2 FQNEAQ (reference sequence). This chain's CDR3 is CASSPPATGASYEQYF. The CDR3 bases are TGTGCCAGCAGCCCCCCCGCGACAGGGGCCTCCTACGAGCAGTACTTC.

The chain links TRBV20-1 to TRBJ1-1; D unclear. This CDR3 has 11 amino acids. Germline values: CDR1 DFQATT, CDR2 SNEGSKA (reference sequence). V lost 1 base and J 1 base, leaving 1 base between the germline ends. For the CDR3, the DNA is TGCAGTGCTAGAGGGAACACTGAAGCTTTCTTT. It codes for CSARGNTEAFF.

The chain employs TRBV29-1 and TRBJ1-2, with D perhaps TRBD1 (5 bases). CDR1 SQVTM and CDR2 ANQGSEA come from the germline V gene. The V end was cut by 4 bases, the J end by 7 bases, with 16 bases between. The length of the CDR3 is 13 residues. The CDR3 DNA reads as TGCAGCGTTGGAGCAGGGACCATATTTGGCTACACCTTC. Translation gives CSVGAGTIFGYTF.

This rearrangement joins TRBV5-4 to TRBJ2-7; TRBD2 might be the D (6 bases). With 4 bases removed from V and 3 bases from J, the gap between germline ends came to 17 bases. Germline assignment: CDR1 SGHNT and CDR2 YYREEE (reference sequence). CDR3 length: 15 residues. In nucleotides, the CDR3 is TGTGCCAGCAGCGGAGGGACGTCCCGTAACTACGAGCAGTACTTC. The encoded protein is CASSGGTSRNYEQYF.

V gene TRBV7-2 combines with J gene TRBJ2-3; D is unresolved. The V end lost 1 base, the J end lost 0 bases, and 8 bases lay between the germline ends. CDR1 is SGHTA, CDR2 FQGNSA, per germline. The length of the CDR3 is 15 residues. Here the CDR3 reads CASSLVDSSTDTQYF. In DNA form, the CDR3 reads TGTGCCAGCAGCTTAGTGGATTCTAGCACAGATACGCAGTATTTT.

This clone was counted once. The chain combines TRBV4-2 with TRBJ1-5; D unclear. Trimming pared 0 bases from V and 0 bases from J, leaving 12 bases between. There are 17 residues in the CDR3. The germline gives CDR1 LGHNA, CDR2 YNFKEQ. The CDR3 loop reads CASSQEGQNPSNQPQHF. The CDR3 bases are TGTGCCAGCAGCCAAGAAGGGCAGAACCCTAGCAATCAGCCCCAGCATTTT.

The chain couples TRBV27 to TRBJ2-5; D is perhaps TRBD1 (5 bases). Trimming took 0 bases from V and 4 from J, leaving 6 bases between them. This CDR3 is 13 amino acids long. Per the germline V gene, CDR1 is MNHEY and CDR2 is SMNVEV (reference sequence). The chain's CDR3 is CASSLSGVETQYF. DNA of the CDR3: TGTGCCAGCAGTTTATCAGGGGTAGAGACCCAGTACTTC.

This chain uses TRBV4-1 with TRBJ1-2, with 7 bases lining up with TRBD1. The J segment lost 4 bases and the V segment lost 4 bases, leaving 3 bases of the junction unmatched. Looked up from germline, CDR1 is MGHRA and CDR2 is YSYEKL. The CDR3 runs to 13 residues. CDR3 sequence (DNA): TGCGCCAGCAGCCCCGGGACAGTCTATGGCTACACCTTC. It encodes CASSPGTVYGYTF.

This clone was counted only a few times. This chain connects TRBV4-2 to TRBJ2-5; maybe TRBD2 (7 bases). The J call is uncertain, as TRBJ2-7 better fits the DNA end. The CDR3 loop spans 15 amino acids. Germline CDR1 LGHNA, CDR2 YNFKEQ. For the CDR3, the DNA is TGTGCCAGCAGCCAAGATCGGGGGGCTCCCTACGAGCAGTACTTC. Its translation: CASSQDRGAPYEQYF.

The rearrangement uses TRBV7-9 and TRBJ2-7; D uncertain. Trimming took 5 bases from V and 3 from J, leaving 14 bases between them. Germline V lookup: CDR1 SEHNR, CDR2 FQNEAQ (reference sequence). This CDR3 is 14 amino acids long. The CDR3 region has the DNA TGTGCCAGCAGCCTGGTGGAGACTGACTACGAGCAGTACTTC. This encodes CASSLVETDYEQYF. Full variable domain (rest looked up from reference TRBV7-9 and TRBJ2-7): DTGVSQNPRHKITKRGQNVTFRCDPISEHNRLYWYRQTLGQGPEFLTYFQNEAQLEKSRLLSDRFSAERPKGSFSTLEIQRTEQGDSAMYLCASSLVETDYEQYFGPGTRLTVT.

The chain uses TRBV5-1 and TRBJ2-3; D call uncertain. CDR1 and CDR2 from the germline V gene are SGHRS and YFSETQ. The CDR3 spans 15 residues. V dropped 2 bases and J dropped 5 bases, with 15 bases sitting between them. The CDR3 DNA follows: TGCGCCAGCAGCTTCGGACCCCCGTCGGGAGATACGCAGTATTTT. As protein: CASSFGPPSGDTQYF.

The gene calls are TRBV30 and TRBJ2-7; D is possibly TRBD2 (6 bases). There are 13 residues in the CDR3. The V gene's germline CDR1 is GTSNPN and CDR2 SVGIG (reference sequence). The V gene lost 1 base and the J gene lost 4 bases, with 11 bases spanning the gap. In DNA form, the CDR3 reads TGTGCCTGGAGTGATGAGGGGACTTACGAGCAGTACTTC. Translating gives CAWSDEGTYEQYF.

About this clone itself: Additional DNA sequences in this sample encode the identical CDR3. The V call is TRBV4-1, the J call TRBJ2-1; no clear D gene. Germline V gives CDR1 MGHRA, CDR2 YSYEKL. V was shortened by 0 bases and J by 0 bases, with 9 bases between the two germline ends. The CDR3 spans 16 residues. CDR3: CASSQEWESSYNEQFF. The CDR3 region has the DNA TGCGCCAGCAGCCAAGAGTGGGAAAGCTCCTACAATGAGCAGTTCTTC.

The chain combines TRBV9 with TRBJ2-5; 10 bases are shared with TRBD1. Per the germline V gene, CDR1 is SGDLS and CDR2 is YYNGEE. The CDR3 covers 14 residues. Losses at the gene ends were 4 bases for V and 5 bases for J; bases not matched to a gene: 5. CDR3 in amino acids: CASSPDRGEETQYF. The CDR3 nucleotides are TGTGCCAGCAGCCCGGACAGGGGGGAGGAGACCCAGTACTTC.

CDR3 sequence: CRTTGNEQFF. The CDR3 DNA reads as TGCAGGACTACGGGCAATGAGCAGTTCTTC. The chain is built from TRBV20-1 and TRBJ2-1; a possible D gene is TRBD2 (5 bases). In germline, CDR1 is DFQATT, CDR2 SNEGSKA (reference sequence). This CDR3 is 10 amino acids long.

This clone has more than one count but fewer than ten. The chain recombines TRBV4-3 with TRBJ2-5; the match to TRBD1 covers 11 bases. After removal of 0 bases from V and 5 bases from J, the junction contained 2 bases not matched to a gene. The CDR3 is 15 amino acids. Per the germline V gene, CDR1 is LGHNA and CDR2 is YSLEER. The DNA for the CDR3 is TGCGCCAGCAGCCAAGATGGGACAGGGGGTGAGACCCAGTACTTC. Protein product: CASSQDGTGGETQYF.

This chain links TRBV27 with TRBJ2-3, with 10 bases aligning to TRBD1. With 5 bases clipped from V and 0 bases from J, the junction kept 2 bases outside the gene matches. CDR1 and CDR2 from the germline V gene are MNHEY and SMNVEV (reference sequence). The CDR3 has 15 residues. CDR3 nucleotides: TGTGCCAGCAGTCCGGGACAGGGGAGCACAGATACGCAGTATTTT. The encoded protein is CASSPGQGSTDTQYF.

V usage is TRBV4-2 and J usage is TRBJ1-1, with D possibly matching TRBD1 (5 bases). The CDR3 covers 15 residues. Germline CDR1 and CDR2: LGHNA and YNFKEQ. Trimming pared 2 bases from V and 1 base from J, leaving 11 bases between. CDR3 sequence (DNA): TGTGCCAGCAGCCAATCGCCCGGGACGAACACTGAAGCTTTCTTT. Protein product: CASSQSPGTNTEAFF.

The rearrangement joins TRBV7-9 to TRBJ2-7; D may match TRBD1 or TRBD2 (5 bases each). This CDR3 is 15 amino acids long. The V end was cut by 4 bases, the J end by 0 bases, with 13 bases between. Germline V gives CDR1 SEHNR, CDR2 FQNEAQ (reference sequence). The CDR3 DNA reads as TGTGCCAGCAGCTCCACGGGACGCCTCTCCTACGAGCAGTACTTC. Translation: CASSSTGRLSYEQYF.